This T cell receptor beta chain was captured by sequencing in a study of regulatory T cells in long-lasting Graves disease. Study findings and constraints: Repertoires from persistent disease leaned toward TRBV28, TRBJ1-2 and TRBJ2-5. Persistent patients shared more public clonotypes (approximately 2,500) than new patients (under 1,000).

This CDR3 is 13 amino acids long. Trimming removed 8 bases at V and 0 bases at J, with 11 bases between. The germline V gene has CDR1 SNHLY and CDR2 FYNNEI. In this sample, this clonotype turned up many times. The antigen is not known. Relying on iRepertoire HTBI primers and Arm-PCR of CDR3 regions, the team built TCR beta libraries. MiXCR, run by TCRdb on the multiplex PCR reads, gives a single entry per CDR3 protein. The sample records 400,000 or so distinct CDR3 sequences, roughly 20% being singletons. Time point here: persistent/refractory GD, antithyroid drugs over 5 years with positive TRAb. Generation of the TCR library employed RNA extracted from PBMCs. Diagnoses of Graves' disease were made by American Thyroid Association guidelines.

The origin of this receptor is a female donor with Graves disease. The chain combines TRBV2 with TRBJ2-7, with a tentative D call TRBD1 (5 bases). The input for sequencing was peripheral blood mononuclear cells (PBMCs), taken when the disease was refractory, from a patient treated with antithyroid drugs. Here the CDR3 reads CASLPRASYEQYF. The DNA for the CDR3 is TGTGCCAGCTTACCCAGGGCCTCCTACGAGCAGTACTTC.